This T cell receptor (beta chain) was retrieved from a study of T-cell reconstitution after alpha-beta-depleted transplantation in children. Study-level results: Counts and diversity of T cells one year after transplant came mostly from newly produced T cells. Reportedly, roughly two months post-transplant, alpha-beta T cells arose from several hundred expanded graft clones.

Germline-derived CDR1 and CDR2 are MNHEY and SMNVEV (reference sequence). The CDR3 length is 17 residues. V lost 8 bases and J 5 bases, leaving 24 bases between the germline ends. Molecular barcoding with unique molecular identifiers was used for the TCRbeta library. TCRdb called the PCR reads again in MiXCR, with one record for every CDR3 protein. The sample holds a few hundred thousand distinct CDR3 sequences; roughly 8.2% are singletons and the top ten take about 9.3%. Many counts were recorded for this clonotype. The antigen remains unidentified. The chain couples TRBV27 to TRBJ2-2; the D gene is possibly TRBD2 (6 bases). The source was peripheral blood, collected 360 days after TCRalphabeta/CD19-depleted stem cell transplant. This clonotype was obtained from a female patient aged 2-9 years who had a stem cell transplant for Fanconi anemia, so the T cells may come from the graft donor. The CDR3 here is CASASIRDSYNTGELFF. The CDR3, as DNA: TGTGCCAGCGCTTCGATACGGGACTCCTATAATACCGGGGAGCTGTTTTTT.